These T cell receptor beta chains were read from a single sample in a study of response to subunit inactivated influenza vaccine. A single record per CDR3 protein comes from TCRdb applying MiXCR to the RT-PCR reads. The sample has roughly 570,000 distinct CDR3 sequences, approximately 12% seen once; the top ten hold around 13%. The sample was PBMCs from blood, taken 40 to 50 days after vaccination. These receptors all come from a man aged 50 to 59 who received an inactivated influenza vaccine. Each CDR3 is given with its conserved first and last residue. Each record gives: D gene, clone size, J gene, CDR3 length, V gene, CDR3 DNA, CDR3 protein. The D gene is left open where the match is weak. Clone size, where shown, is once, few, many, or a class for clones that have expanded.

- few TRBJ2-5 15 TRBV4-1 TGCGCCAGCAGCCAAGATACGATCTACCGGGACACGTTTTACTTC CASSQDTIYRDTFYF
TRBD2 - TRBJ2-7 13 TRBV10-3 TGTGCCATCAGTGAGTCGGGACTATACGAGCAGTACTTC CAISESGLYEQYF
- few TRBJ2-5 17 TRBV12-3/TRBV12-4 TGTGCCAGCAGTCGCACCCCAGTGGTGGCGGGCCAAGAGACCCAGTACTTC CASSRTPVVAGQETQYF
- - TRBJ2-2 16 TRBV5-6 TGTGCCAGCAGCTTGGGGCCGGGAGCGAACACCGGGGAGCTGTTTTTT CASSLGPGANTGELFF
- few TRBJ2-7 16 TRBV18 TGTGCCAGCTCACCTTCGTTCCTGATTAGGGATTACGAGCAGTACTTC CASSPSFLIRDYEQYF
TRBD1 many TRBJ2-7 15 TRBV12-3/TRBV12-4 TGTGCCAGCAGTTTACTACCTGGACAGGGAGTTGAGCAGTACTTC CASSLLPGQGVEQYF
TRBD2 many TRBJ2-3 16 TRBV7-2 TGTGCCAGCAGCTTAGGTCGCGGGGGGGCCACAGATACGCAGTATTTT CASSLGRGGATDTQYF
- - TRBJ2-3 15 TRBV4-2 TGTGCCAGCAGCCAGTTACAGGGGAGGTCAGATACGCAGTATTTT CASSQLQGRSDTQYF
- many TRBJ2-1 14 TRBV7-9 TGTGCCCCCGAAAGACCGGGAGACTACAATGAGCAGTTCTTC CAPERPGDYNEQFF
TRBD2 - TRBJ2-3 17 TRBV12-3/TRBV12-4 TGTGCCAGCAGTTTCGATGGGCGTCTAGCGGGATCAGATACGCAGTATTTT CASSFDGRLAGSDTQYF
TRBD2 - TRBJ2-5 15 TRBV28 TGTGCCAGCAGTTTGGGACTAGCGGAGAAAGAGACCCAGTACTTC CASSLGLAEKETQYF
- many TRBJ1-2 15 TRBV6-5 TGTGCCAGCAGTTACCAGGGGACTACCGCCTATGGCTACACCTTC CASSYQGTTAYGYTF
- few TRBJ1-5 13 TRBV20-1 TGCAGTGCTAGTGGGGACCGGAATCAGCCCCAGCATTTT CSASGDRNQPQHF
- - TRBJ1-5 14 TRBV20-1 TGCAGTGCTAGAGATCACAGGGGCAATCAGCCCCAGCATTTT CSARDHRGNQPQHF
TRBD2 - TRBJ2-7 13 TRBV5-1 TGCGCCAGCAGCTTGGCGCTAGCGGGCGAGCAGTACTTC CASSLALAGEQYF
- few TRBJ2-7 13 TRBV12-3/TRBV12-4 TGTGCCAGCAGCCTCGGGCAGATTACCGAGCAGTACTTC CASSLGQITEQYF
- - TRBJ1-2 13 TRBV10-3 TGTGCCATCAGTAAGGATGAGGGGAGCGGCTACACCTTC CAISKDEGSGYTF
TRBD2 many TRBJ2-7 12 TRBV12-3/TRBV12-4 TGTGCCAGCAGGGGGGGGGCCTACGAGCAGTACTTC CASRGGAYEQYF
- - TRBJ2-4 16 TRBV6-5 TGTGCCAGCAGTTACGTTACAGGCCTAGCCAAAAACATTCAGTGCTTC CASSYVTGLAKNIQCF
TRBD2 few TRBJ2-2 16 TRBV6-5 TGTGCCAGCAGTTACTCGGGCGGGAGGGACACCGGGGAGCTGTTTTTT CASSYSGGRDTGELFF
TRBD2 few TRBJ2-5 15 TRBV7-9 TGTGCCAGCAGCCAGGGACTAGCGGCTCAAGAGACCCAGTACTTC CASSQGLAAQETQYF
- - TRBJ1-5 13 TRBV10-3 TGTGCCATCAGTTCAGGTCCCAATCAGCCCCAGCATTTT CAISSGPNQPQHF
- - TRBJ2-5 14 TRBV7-6 TGTGCCAGCAGCAGAAGGACAGACCAAGAGACCCAGTACTTC CASSRRTDQETQYF
- - TRBJ2-4 12 TRBV24-1 TGTGCCACCAGTGATTTTCAGAACATTCAGTACTTC CATSDFQNIQYF
- many TRBJ2-5 15 TRBV7-2 TGTGCCAGCAGCTTAGACAGGGCCGGATCAGAGACCCAGTACTTC CASSLDRAGSETQYF
- few TRBJ1-1 15 TRBV5-4 TGTGCCAGCAGCTTGGAGTTTCAGGTGGGGATTGAAGCTTTCTTT CASSLEFQVGIEAFF
- few TRBJ1-3 16 TRBV7-2 TGTGCCAGCAGCCCTGGGGGGGCTGAGACTCTCGGCACCATATATTTT CASSPGGAETLGTIYF
TRBD2 many TRBJ2-1 18 TRBV5-1 TGCGCCAGCAGCCCCCGGACTAGCGGGAGGGCCTCCCTCCATGAGCAGTTCTTC CASSPRTSGRASLHEQFF
TRBD2 many TRBJ2-7 16 TRBV7-2 TGTGCCAGCAGCTTAGGTCGGCTAGCGGGAGCGGGTGAGCAGTACTTC CASSLGRLAGAGEQYF
- few TRBJ2-7 13 TRBV6-1 TGTGCCAGCGCCCGTGGACTCTCCTACGAGCAGTACTTC CASARGLSYEQYF
- many TRBJ2-5 15 TRBV6-5 TGTGCCAGCAGTTACTCGAAGGGGGGCTGGGAGACCCAGTACTTC CASSYSKGGWETQYF
- - TRBJ2-1 13 TRBV12-3/TRBV12-4 TGTGCCCGCAGTTGGACGGGAACCAATGAGCAGTTCTTC CARSWTGTNEQFF
- few TRBJ1-4 16 TRBV5-1 TGCGCCAGCAGCTTGAGAGTGGCTGCAACTAATGAAAAACTGTTTTTT CASSLRVAATNEKLFF
- few TRBJ2-7 12 TRBV20-1 TGCAGCCCTCAGGATATGTCCTACGAGCAGTACTTC CSPQDMSYEQYF
TRBD1 few TRBJ2-7 15 TRBV7-2 TGTGCCAGCAGCCCATACCGGGACAGGGACATCGAGCAGTACTTC CASSPYRDRDIEQYF
- - TRBJ2-1 18 TRBV11-2 TGTGCCAGCAGCCTACAGAGAGGGGGGATTCTAAGTAAATATGAGCAGTTCTTC CASSLQRGGILSKYEQFF
- many TRBJ2-5 13 TRBV5-1 TGCGCCAGCAGCTTGGTCGGTAAAGAGACCCAGTACTTC CASSLVGKETQYF
- few TRBJ1-2 13 TRBV5-1 TGCGCCAGCTCCGGTTCCTTGAGCTATGGCTACACCTTC CASSGSLSYGYTF
TRBD2 - TRBJ2-1 15 TRBV28 TGTGCCAGCAGTCGAGCCGGGAGGGCCTTAAATGAGCAGTTCTTC CASSRAGRALNEQFF
- - TRBJ2-6 16 TRBV30 TGTGCCTGGAGTGGGGGCTCGCAGACTGGGGCCAACGTCCTGACTTTC CAWSGGSQTGANVLTF
- many TRBJ2-3 14 TRBV15 TGTGCCACCAGCAGACAGGGACTCACAGATACGCAGTATTTT CATSRQGLTDTQYF
TRBD2 few TRBJ2-3 15 TRBV5-6 TGTGCCAGCAGCTTATGGACTAGCGGGGAGGATACGCAGTATTTT CASSLWTSGEDTQYF